This TCR beta chain was retrieved from a study of shared clonotypes between healthy human individuals. Germline values: CDR1 SGHRS, CDR2 YFSETQ. Trimming removed 5 bases from V and 2 bases from J; junction bases left unmatched: 3. The CDR3 loop spans 14 amino acids. Sequenced by immunoSEQ multiplex PCR; TCRdb stores in-frame clones only, minus some. The data show hundreds of thousands of clones, less than 80% seen once. This sequence was found in a woman in her twenties or thirties in good health. This chain uses TRBV5-1 with TRBJ2-2; TRBD2 matches at 7 bases. Sequencing used memory CD4+ T cells sorted from blood. Subset defined: CD45RA-negative fraction. The CDR3 is CASRKRDNTGELFF. CDR3 bases: TGCGCCAGCAGGAAGCGGGATAACACCGGGGAGCTGTTTTTT.